This TCR beta chain came from a study of neurological immune-mediated disorders. Germline loops: CDR1 LGHNA, CDR2 YSLEER. The CDR3 has 15 residues. The V end was cut by 2 bases, the J end by 2 bases, with 11 bases between. TCRdb reprocessed the 5' RACE reads with MiXCR, giving one entry per CDR3 protein. The sample comprises approximately 50,000 distinct CDR3 sequences, around a tenth of which are singletons, and about 5.4% rests with the top ten. In this sample, this clonotype turned up many times. The specimen was PBMCs. The chain joins TRBV4-3 to TRBJ2-3; unclear D gene. This receptor was taken from a man between 65 and 79 years old with HTLV-1-associated myelopathy (HAM/TSP). The CDR3 spells CASSQQRRTTDTQYF. The CDR3 DNA is TGCGCCAGCAGCCAACAGAGACGTACCACAGATACGCAGTATTTT.